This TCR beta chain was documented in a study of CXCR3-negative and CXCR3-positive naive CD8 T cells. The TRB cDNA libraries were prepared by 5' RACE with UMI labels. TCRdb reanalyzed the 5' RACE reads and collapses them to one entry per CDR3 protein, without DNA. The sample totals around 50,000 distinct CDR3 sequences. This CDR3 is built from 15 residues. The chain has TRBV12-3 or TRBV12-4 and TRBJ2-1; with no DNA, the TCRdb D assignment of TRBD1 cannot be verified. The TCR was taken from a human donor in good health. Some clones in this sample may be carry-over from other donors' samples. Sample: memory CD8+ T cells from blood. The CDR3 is CASRERGPSYNEQFF.